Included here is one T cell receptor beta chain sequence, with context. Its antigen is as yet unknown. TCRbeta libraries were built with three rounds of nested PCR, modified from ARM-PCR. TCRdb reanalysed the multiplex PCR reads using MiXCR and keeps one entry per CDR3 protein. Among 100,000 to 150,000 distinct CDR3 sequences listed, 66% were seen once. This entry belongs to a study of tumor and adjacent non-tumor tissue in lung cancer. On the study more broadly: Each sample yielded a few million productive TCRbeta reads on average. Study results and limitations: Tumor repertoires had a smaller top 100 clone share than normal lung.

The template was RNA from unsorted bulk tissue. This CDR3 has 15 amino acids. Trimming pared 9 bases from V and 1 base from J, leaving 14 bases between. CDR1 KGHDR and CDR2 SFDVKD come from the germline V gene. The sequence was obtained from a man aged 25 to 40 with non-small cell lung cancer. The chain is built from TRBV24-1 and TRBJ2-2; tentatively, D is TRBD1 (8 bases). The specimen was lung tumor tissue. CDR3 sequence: CATGGDRQNTGELFF. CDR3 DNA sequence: TGTGCCACCGGGGGGGACAGGCAGAACACCGGGGAGCTGTTTTTT.